The 13 T cell receptor beta chains in this list originate from one sample, sequenced in a study of blood T cells in healthy people across ages. The authors ran a second PCR of about 6 to 12 cycles using a sample-barcoded 5' primer and a J-beta primer mix. Via MiXCR, TCRdb re-called the 5' RACE reads, giving one row per CDR3 protein. The repertoire has around 1.5 million distinct CDR3 sequences, around 59% of them found once; the top ten carry over 5.5%. The source material was blood. These receptors were obtained from a man aged 18 to 35 in good health.

The chain employs TRBV20-1 and TRBJ1-6; maybe TRBD1 (6 bases). The length of the CDR3 is 16 residues. CDR1 is DFQATT, CDR2 SNEGSKA, per germline (reference sequence). V lost 6 bases, J lost 9 bases, and 24 bases lay in between. This chain's CDR3 is CSAPQGQIHPSSPLHF. CDR3 DNA: TGCAGTGCCCCACAAGGACAGATACACCCCAGTTCACCCCTCCACTTT.

The chain carries TRBV30 and TRBJ2-7; TRBD1 might be the D (6 bases). Trimming took 4 bases from V and 1 from J, leaving 11 bases between them. CDR3 length: 13 residues. Per the germline V gene, CDR1 is GTSNPN and CDR2 is SVGIG (reference sequence). In DNA form, the CDR3 reads TGTGCCTGGACACGACAGGTTTCCTACGAGCAGTACTTC. Amino acids: CAWTRQVSYEQYF.

This chain links TRBV7-9 with TRBJ2-7, with D maybe TRBD1 (5 bases). V gave up 1 base and J gave up 3 bases, with 16 bases separating them. Germline CDR1 SEHNR, CDR2 FQNEAQ (reference sequence). The length of the CDR3 is 16 residues. In nucleotides, the CDR3 is TGTGCCAGCAGCTTAGGATGGGGCAGTTATTACTACGAGCAGTACTTC. Translation: CASSLGWGSYYYEQYF.

The J gene is TRBJ2-1, the V gene TRBV6-1, with TRBD2 matching over 9 bases. Trimming cost V 5 bases and J 0 bases; bases outside gene matches: 11. CDR1 and CDR2 from the germline V gene are MNHNS and SASEGT. CDR3 length: 18 residues. CDR3 coding DNA: TGTGCCAGCAGTAAACGAGGAGTAGCGGGGGACTCCTACAATGAGCAGTTCTTC. Translated, it gives CASSKRGVAGDSYNEQFF.

V gene TRBV20-1 combines with J gene TRBJ1-2; D unclear. Germline loops: CDR1 DFQATT, CDR2 SNEGSKA (reference sequence). Trimming left V 7 bases short and J 2 bases short, with 11 bases between. The CDR3 spans 12 residues. This CDR3 reads CSGPVQNYGYTF. DNA of the CDR3: TGCAGTGGACCCGTACAAAACTATGGCTACACCTTC.

This chain links TRBV7-2 with TRBJ2-3; 9 bases align to TRBD1. This CDR3 has 19 amino acids. The V gene end was trimmed by 5 bases and the J gene end by 1 base; junction bases not matched to a gene: 16. Germline V gene lookup returns CDR1 SGHTA and CDR2 FQGNSA. CDR3 sequence: CASSRTGGRPELRTDTQYF. The CDR3, as DNA: TGTGCCAGCAGCCGCACAGGGGGCAGGCCAGAACTACGCACAGATACGCAGTATTTT.

This clonotype was seen a few times. This chain joins TRBV20-1 and TRBJ2-3; D not resolved. The germline V gene has CDR1 DFQATT and CDR2 SNEGSKA (reference sequence). There are 16 residues in the CDR3. Trimming stripped 4 bases from V and 4 bases from J, with 21 bases between. CDR3 nucleotides: TGCAGTGCTATTCCTTTAGCCCAAGAAGCCCCAGATACGCAGTATTTT. Translation gives CSAIPLAQEAPDTQYF.

This chain connects TRBV7-9 to TRBJ2-3; D gene ambiguous. The CDR3 is 19 amino acids. The ends were cut back, 2 bases at V and 1 base at J, with 22 bases in the middle. Germline V gene data show CDR1 as SEHNR and CDR2 as FQNEAQ (reference sequence). In DNA, the CDR3 is TGTGCCAGCAGCTTAAGTGAATGGAGTGGAAGATGGGGCACAGATACGCAGTATTTT. Its translation is CASSLSEWSGRWGTDTQYF.

On this clonotype: The junction departs from germline at one end; a sequencing error may be responsible. The chain is built from TRBV29-1 and TRBJ1-4; D is unresolved. The CDR3 consists of 13 residues. CDR1 and CDR2 (germline): SQVTM, ANQGSEA. This chain's CDR3 is CSVGTATSEKLFF. In nucleotides, the CDR3 is TGCAGCGTTGGCACGGCAACTAGTGAAAAACTGTTTTTT.

The chain combines TRBV24-1 with TRBJ1-2, with 8 bases that match TRBD1. In germline, CDR1 is KGHDR, CDR2 SFDVKD. CDR3 length: 15 residues. Trimming removed 4 bases from V and 4 bases from J; junction bases left unmatched: 7. The CDR3 DNA is TGTGCCACCAGTGACGACGACAGGGGTGCCTATGGCTACACCTTC. Translating gives CATSDDDRGAYGYTF.

This clonotype was found a few times. The V gene is TRBV29-1, the J gene TRBJ2-5, with D perhaps being TRBD1 or TRBD2 (5 bases each). Germline V gene sequence: CDR1 SQVTM, CDR2 ANQGSEA. The CDR3 contains 13 residues. V gave up 7 bases and J gave up 2 bases, with 14 bases separating them. CDR3: CSGGETRQETQYF. CDR3 sequence (DNA): TGCAGCGGGGGCGAAACTAGGCAAGAGACCCAGTACTTC.

The V gene is TRBV7-8, the J gene TRBJ2-1, with unresolved D. Germline V CDR1 and CDR2: SGHVS, FQNEAQ. The CDR3 consists of 12 residues. V was trimmed by 2 bases and J by 6 bases, leaving 5 bases between them. CDR3: CASSLSINEQFF. The DNA of the CDR3 is TGTGCCAGCAGCTTATCCATCAATGAGCAGTTCTTC.

The CDR3 DNA follows: TGCAGTGCTAGGGGGGAACAAGAGACCCAGTTCTTC. Translated, it gives CSARGEQETQFF. The chain combines TRBV20-1 with TRBJ2-1; D assignment may be TRBD1 or TRBD2 (5 bases each). Looked up from germline, CDR1 is DFQATT and CDR2 is SNEGSKA (reference sequence). V lost 3 bases, J lost 13 bases, and 16 bases lay in between. The CDR3 covers 12 residues.